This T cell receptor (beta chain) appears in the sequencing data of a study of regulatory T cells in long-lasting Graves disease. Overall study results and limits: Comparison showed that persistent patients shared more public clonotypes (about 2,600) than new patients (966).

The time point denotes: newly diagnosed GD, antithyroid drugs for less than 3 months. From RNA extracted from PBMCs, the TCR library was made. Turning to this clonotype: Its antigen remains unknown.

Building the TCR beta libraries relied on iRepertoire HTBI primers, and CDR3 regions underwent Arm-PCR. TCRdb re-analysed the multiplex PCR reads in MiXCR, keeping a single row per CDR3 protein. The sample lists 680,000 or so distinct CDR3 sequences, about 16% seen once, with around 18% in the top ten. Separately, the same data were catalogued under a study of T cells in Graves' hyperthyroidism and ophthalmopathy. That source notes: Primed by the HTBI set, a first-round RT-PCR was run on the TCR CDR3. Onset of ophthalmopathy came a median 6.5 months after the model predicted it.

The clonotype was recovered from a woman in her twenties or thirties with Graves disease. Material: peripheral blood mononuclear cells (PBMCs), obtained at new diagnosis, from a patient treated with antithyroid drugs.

The CDR3 protein is CASSLAPAGEGTEAFF. The CDR3 bases are TGCGCCAGCAGCTTGGCTCCGGCAGGGGAGGGCACTGAAGCTTTCTTT. J is TRBJ1-1 and V is TRBV5-1; the D gene is possibly TRBD1 (6 bases). CDR1 and CDR2 (germline): SGHRS, YFSETQ. The CDR3 consists of 16 residues. Trimming stripped 0 bases from V and 4 bases from J, with 16 bases between. The entire variable domain, with the rest obtained from reference TRBV5-1 and TRBJ1-1, is as follows: KAGVTQTPRYLIKTRGQQVTLSCSPISGHRSVSWYQQTPGQGLQFLFEYFSETQRNKGNFPGRFSGRQFSNSRSEMNVSTLELGDSALYLCASSLAPAGEGTEAFFGQGTRLTVV.